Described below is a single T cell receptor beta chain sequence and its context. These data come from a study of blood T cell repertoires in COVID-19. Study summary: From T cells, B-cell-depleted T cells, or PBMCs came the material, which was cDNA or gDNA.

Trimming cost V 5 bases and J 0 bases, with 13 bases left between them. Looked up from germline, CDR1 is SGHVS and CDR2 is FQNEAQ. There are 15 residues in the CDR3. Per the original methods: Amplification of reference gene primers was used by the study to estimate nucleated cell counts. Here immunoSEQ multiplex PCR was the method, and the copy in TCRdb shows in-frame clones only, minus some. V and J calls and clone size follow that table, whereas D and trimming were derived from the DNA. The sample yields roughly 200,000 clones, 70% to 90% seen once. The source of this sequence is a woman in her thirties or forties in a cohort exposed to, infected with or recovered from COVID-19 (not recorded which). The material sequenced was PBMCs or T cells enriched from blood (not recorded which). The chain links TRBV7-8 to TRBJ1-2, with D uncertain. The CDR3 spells CASSPYTGANYGYTF. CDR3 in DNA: TGTGCCAGCAGCCCCTACACCGGAGCTAACTATGGCTACACCTTC.